This T cell receptor (beta chain) was recovered during a study of blood T cell repertoires in COVID-19. Study-wide background: Samples taken during acute and convalescent COVID-19 were collected in the United States, Italy and Spain. T cells, B-cell-depleted T cells, or PBMCs supplied cDNA or gDNA.

In the original analysis: Amplifying reference gene primers gave estimates of nucleated cell counts. Sequenced by immunoSEQ multiplex PCR; TCRdb stores in-frame clones only, minus some. Clone size and V and J calls were adopted from that table, with D and trimming inferred from the DNA. The table records around 35,000 clones, around 90% of them present only once. Germline-derived CDR1 and CDR2 are MDHEN and SYDVKM. The CDR3 is made up of 15 amino acids. The V and J ends lost 6 bases and 2 bases, in that order; junction bases with no gene match: 4. The rearrangement links TRBV28 to TRBJ2-1; 10 positions agree with TRBD1. This receptor was taken from a human donor in a cohort sampled during active COVID-19. The sequencing input was peripheral blood. The CDR3 DNA is TGTGCCAGCAGCCCGACAGGGGGCGCCTACAATGAGCAGTTCTTC. Its translation is CASSPTGGAYNEQFF.